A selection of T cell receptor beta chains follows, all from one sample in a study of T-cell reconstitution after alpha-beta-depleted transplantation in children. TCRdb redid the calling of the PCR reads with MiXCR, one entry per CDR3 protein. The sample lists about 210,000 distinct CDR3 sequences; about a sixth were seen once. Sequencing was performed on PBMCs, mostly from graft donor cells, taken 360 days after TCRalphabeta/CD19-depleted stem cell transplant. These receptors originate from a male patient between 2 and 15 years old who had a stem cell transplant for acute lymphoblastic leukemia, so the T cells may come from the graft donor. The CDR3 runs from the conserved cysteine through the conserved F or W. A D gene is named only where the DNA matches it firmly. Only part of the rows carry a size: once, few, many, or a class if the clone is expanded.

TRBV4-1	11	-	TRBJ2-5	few	CASRPRKTQYF	TGCGCCAGCAGACCTCGGAAGACCCAGTACTTC
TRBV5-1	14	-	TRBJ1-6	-	CASTHGTGGFPLHF	TGCGCCAGCACCCACGGGACTGGGGGTTTTCCCCTCCACTTT
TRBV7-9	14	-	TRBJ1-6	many	CASSLASDNSPLHF	TGTGCCAGCAGCTTAGCGAGTGATAATTCACCCCTCCACTTT
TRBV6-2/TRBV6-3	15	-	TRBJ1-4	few	CASSYGGGGREKLFF	TGTGCCAGCAGTTACGGAGGGGGGGGACGGGAAAAACTGTTTTTT
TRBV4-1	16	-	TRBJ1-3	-	CASSQEITVSGNTIYF	TGCGCCAGCAGCCAAGAGATCACGGTATCAGGAAACACCATATATTTT
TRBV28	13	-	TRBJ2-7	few	CASSFYGAYEQYF	TGTGCCAGCAGTTTTTACGGGGCCTACGAGCAGTACTTC
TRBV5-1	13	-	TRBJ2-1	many	CASTRAPPDEQFF	TGCGCCAGCACTCGGGCCCCTCCGGATGAGCAGTTCTTC
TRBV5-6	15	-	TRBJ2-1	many	CASSLAATSGNEQFF	TGTGCCAGCAGCTTGGCCGCGACTAGTGGTAATGAGCAGTTCTTC
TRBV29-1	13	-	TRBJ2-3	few	CSVEEGAGDTQYF	TGCAGCGTTGAGGAGGGGGCGGGAGATACGCAGTATTTT
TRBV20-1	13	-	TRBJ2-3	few	CSASLDSRDTQYF	TGCAGTGCTAGTCTGGACAGTCGAGATACGCAGTATTTT
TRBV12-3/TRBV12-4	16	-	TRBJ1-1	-	CASSLSSGVWNTEAFF	TGTGCCAGCAGTTTATCTTCAGGGGTCTGGAACACTGAAGCTTTCTTT
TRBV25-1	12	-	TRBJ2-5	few	CASSRDMETQYF	TGTGCCAGCAGCCGGGACATGGAGACCCAGTACTTC
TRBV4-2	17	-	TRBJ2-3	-	CASSLTEDHVSTDTQYF	TGTGCCAGCAGCCTCACCGAGGACCACGTAAGCACAGATACGCAGTATTTT
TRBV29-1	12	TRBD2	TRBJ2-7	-	CSVVGGTYEQYF	TGCAGCGTAGTCGGGGGGACCTACGAGCAGTACTTC
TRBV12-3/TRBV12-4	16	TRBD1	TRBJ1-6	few	CASSSTQGAGNSPLHF	TGTGCCAGCAGTTCCACACAGGGGGCTGGGAATTCACCCCTCCACTTT
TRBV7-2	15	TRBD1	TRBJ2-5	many	CASSRGTGERETQYF	TGTGCCAGCAGCCGAGGGACAGGGGAGAGAGAGACCCAGTACTTC
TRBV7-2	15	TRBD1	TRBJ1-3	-	CASMLTGEIGNTIYF	TGTGCCAGCATGCTGACAGGGGAGATTGGAAACACCATATATTTT
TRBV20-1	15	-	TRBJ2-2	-	CSAKLGTQMGGELFF	TGCAGTGCTAAGCTCGGGACTCAAATGGGGGGGGAGCTGTTTTTT
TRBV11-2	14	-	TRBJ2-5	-	CASGTMVGRETQYF	TGTGCCAGCGGGACGATGGTGGGGCGAGAGACCCAGTACTTC
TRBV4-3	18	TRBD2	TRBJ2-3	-	CASSQKTSGGIGTDTQYF	TGCGCCAGCAGCCAGAAAACTAGCGGGGGGATTGGCACAGATACGCAGTATTTT
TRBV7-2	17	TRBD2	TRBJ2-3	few	CASSSIAGGQDTDTQYF	TGTGCCAGCAGCTCCATAGCGGGGGGGCAGGACACAGATACGCAGTATTTT
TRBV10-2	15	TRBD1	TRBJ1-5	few	CASSQVGTGYQPQHF	TGCGCCAGCAGTCAAGTAGGGACAGGCTATCAGCCCCAGCATTTT
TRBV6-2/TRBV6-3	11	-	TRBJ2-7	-	CASSYSIEQYF	TGTGCCAGCAGTTACTCGATCGAGCAGTACTTC
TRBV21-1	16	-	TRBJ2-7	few	CASSKLGRGGPYEQYF	TGTGCCAGCAGCAAACTGGGCAGGGGTGGGCCTTACGAGCAGTACTTC
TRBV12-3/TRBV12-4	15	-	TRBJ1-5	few	CASSLESGFNQPQHF	TGTGCCAGCAGTTTAGAATCAGGCTTCAATCAGCCCCAGCATTTT
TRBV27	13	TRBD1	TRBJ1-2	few	CASRGQPNYGYTF	TGTGCCAGCCGGGGACAGCCCAACTATGGCTACACCTTC
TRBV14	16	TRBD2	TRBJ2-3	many	CASSQDTGLAGTAQYF	TGTGCCAGCAGCCAGGATACTGGACTAGCGGGGACTGCGCAGTATTTT
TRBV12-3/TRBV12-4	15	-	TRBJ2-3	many	CASSLAAPTSDTQYF	TGTGCCAGCAGTTTAGCGGCACCAACTTCGGATACGCAGTATTTT
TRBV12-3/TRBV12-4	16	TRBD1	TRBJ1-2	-	CASTPFSGQGGYGYTF	TGTGCCAGCACCCCCTTTAGCGGACAGGGGGGATATGGCTACACCTTC
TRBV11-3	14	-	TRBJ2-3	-	CASSPRQYTDTQYF	TGTGCCAGCAGCCCCCGACAGTACACAGATACGCAGTATTTT
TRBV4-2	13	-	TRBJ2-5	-	CASSQGPGETQYF	TGTGCCAGCAGCCAGGGTCCGGGGGAGACCCAGTACTTC
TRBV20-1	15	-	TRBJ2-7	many	CSAMEVRRVPYEQYF	TGCAGTGCTATGGAAGTGCGCAGGGTACCCTACGAGCAGTACTTC
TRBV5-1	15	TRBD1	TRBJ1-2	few	CASSKDREDPYGYTF	TGCGCCAGCAGCAAGGACAGGGAGGATCCTTATGGCTACACCTTC
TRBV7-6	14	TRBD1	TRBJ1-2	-	CASSLGQGKRGYTF	TGTGCCAGCAGCCTGGGACAGGGGAAAAGAGGCTACACCTTC
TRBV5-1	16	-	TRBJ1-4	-	CASSLGRQTTNEKLFF	TGCGCCAGCAGCTTGGGGAGACAGACAACTAATGAAAAACTGTTTTTT
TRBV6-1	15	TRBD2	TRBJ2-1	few	CASSRSGANHNEQFF	TGTGCCAGCAGTCGAAGCGGGGCGAACCACAATGAGCAGTTCTTC
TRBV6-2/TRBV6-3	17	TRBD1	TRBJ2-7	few	CASSYMIGGRGPYEQYF	TGTGCCAGCAGTTACATGATCGGCGGCAGGGGGCCCTACGAGCAGTACTTC
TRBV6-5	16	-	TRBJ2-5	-	CASSYSREPSVGTQYF	TGTGCCAGCAGCTACTCGAGGGAACCGTCCGTGGGGACCCAGTACTTC
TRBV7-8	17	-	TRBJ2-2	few	CASSLVSGQVNTGELFF	TGTGCCAGCAGCTTAGTGTCGGGTCAGGTGAACACCGGGGAGCTGTTTTTT
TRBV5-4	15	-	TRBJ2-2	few	CASSLKGANTGELFF	TGTGCCAGCAGCTTGAAGGGAGCGAACACCGGGGAGCTGTTTTTT
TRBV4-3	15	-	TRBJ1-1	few	CASSQEEGGNTEAFF	TGCGCCAGCAGCCAAGAGGAAGGGGGGAACACTGAAGCTTTCTTT
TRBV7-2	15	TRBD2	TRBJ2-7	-	CASSQGLAGVIEQYF	TGTGCCAGCAGCCAAGGACTAGCGGGAGTTATCGAGCAGTACTTC